This is a list of T cell receptor beta chains from one sample in a study of metastatic and nonmetastatic thyroid tumors. Using MiXCR, TCRdb re-called clones from the PCR reads. The table includes tens of thousands of clones, 20% to 25% detected once. Sequences were obtained from tumor tissue. The receptor source for this set is a female donor with papillary thyroid cancer or a benign thyroid nodule (not recorded which). Some clones in this sample may be carry-over from other donors' samples. The conserved cysteine and the conserved F or W are not part of the CDR3 here. Fields, in order: V gene, clone size, CDR3 protein. Expanded clones get a size class; other rows say once, few or many, or leave the size out.

TRBV10-3 | few | ATLEADRFVTYEQY
TRBV20-1 | NA | SASPLFVVGQTYGYT
TRBV20-1 | many | SAGFSGSYEQY
TRBV9 | many | ASTTWGADQETQY
TRBV6-1 | NA | ACEPLSGYEQF
TRBV19 | few | ASRRTILYNEQF
TRBV12-3/TRBV12-4 | few | ASKGDSNTEAF
TRBV5-8 | few | ASSRGGYFDNQPQH
TRBV4-1 | NA | ASSQGEIAGVLLNTQY
TRBV24-1 | many | ATSDPHEAGATDTQY
TRBV28 | NA | ASSYRLAGVMNNEQF
TRBV2 | once | ATGQGEGTGEPF
TRBV18 | many | ASSPEEGRGGKETQY
TRBV6-4 | medium-sized | ASSFAAGQHNEQF
TRBV2 | few | ASSSQGTGELF
TRBV7-2 | many | ASSLGFLAPTDTQY
TRBV12-3/TRBV12-4 | NA | ASSLVGREETQY
TRBV5-6 | many | ASTGTGGDTGELF
TRBV4-3 | NA | ASSPSRGSYEQY
TRBV4-3 | many | ASSRLAGVGNEQF
TRBV12-3/TRBV12-4 | NA | ASSRQGSNTEAF
TRBV11-2 | NA | ASSGTGGGYGYT
TRBV6-5 | NA | ASSLGGYETQY
TRBV28 | NA | ASIFWGQGHEQY
TRBV7-2 | medium-sized | ASSSSGPLVAGANVLT
TRBV19 | many | ASTPGLGRAQY
TRBV6-1 | many | ASSNELSTEAF
TRBV7-2 | NA | ASSLALTSGSSYEQY
TRBV2 | few | ASMGGSTEAF
TRBV18 | NA | ASSLRDQSEQY
TRBV28 | NA | ASSLSDEETQY
TRBV3-1 | NA | ASNQGGSGGRSNYGYT
TRBV30 | NA | AWSHKTRAAEAF
TRBV2 | many | ASSEVLAGIGETQY
TRBV12-3/TRBV12-4 | few | ASSPGFGQGTYGYT
TRBV12-5 | few | ASGLATGVARGQPQH
TRBV11-2 | NA | ASSLDLVRLAPNEHY